This entry lists 18 T cell receptor beta chains sequenced from one sample in a study of T cells in women clearing cervical HPV infection. Produced via immunoSEQ multiplex PCR; TCRdb's table is partial and in-frame only. The sample holds around 13,000 clones. Input material: blood buffy coat. All receptors come from a woman between 18 and 70 years old with a cervical HPV16 infection that either progressed to CIN3+ or cleared (not recorded which).

Turning to this clone: The read gets to within 3 residues of the CDR3 end, and the germline J gene fills in the rest. J is TRBJ1-6 and V is TRBV19, with 8 bases identical to TRBD1. V lost 5 bases to trimming and J lost 7 bases; unmatched junction nucleotides: 4. CDR1 is LNHDA, CDR2 SQIVND, per germline (reference sequence). The CDR3 spans 14 residues. Partial CDR3 DNA: TGTGCCAGTAGTGACAGGGGTCAGAATTCACCC. Its protein is CASSDRGQNSP. The full CDR3 reads CASSDRGQNSPLHF.

On this clone itself: The CDR3 end falls 3 residues outside the read, so it is completed with the germline J gene. V gene TRBV7-9 combines with J gene TRBJ1-2; D unclear. This CDR3 is built from 12 residues. Germline CDR1 and CDR2: SEHNR and FQNEAQ (reference sequence). The CDR3 protein is CASSPQSYDYTF. The CDR3 bases that were read are TGTGCCAGCAGCCCCCAGAGTTACGAC.

About this clone: The read terminates 3 residues before the CDR3 end, so the remaining end is supplied by the germline J gene. V and J are TRBV7-3 and TRBJ2-2; 8 bases agree with TRBD1. The germline V gene encodes CDR1 SGHTA and CDR2 FQGTGA. The CDR3 sequence is 20 residues long. CDR3 DNA (partial): TGTGCCAGCAGCTTAAAATCTACGCAGGGGGCTGGGTCTGGGGCCAACGTG. This sequence encodes CASSLKSTQGAGSGANV. The whole CDR3 reads CASSLKSTQGAGSGANVLFF. The full variable domain, rest sourced from reference TRBV7-3 and TRBJ2-2, is GAGVSQTPSNKVTEKGKYVELRCDPISGHTALYWYRQSLGQGPEFLIYFQGTGAADDSGLPNDRFFAVRPEGSVSTLKIQRTERGDSAVYLCASSLKSTQGAGSGANVLFFGEGSRLTVL.

Of note for this clone: The read terminates 3 residues before the CDR3 end, so the remaining end is supplied by the germline J gene. V is TRBV5-1 and J is TRBJ1-1, with TRBD1 matching over 7 bases. CDR1 SGHRS and CDR2 YFSETQ come from the germline V gene. The trim removed 4 bases at V and 4 bases at J, leaving 7 bases unmatched. This CDR3 contains 14 residues. The covered CDR3 bases are TGCGCCAGCAGCCGGGACAGACTGAGCACTGAA. Residues: CASSRDRLSTE. The full CDR3 reads CASSRDRLSTEAFF.

In the case of this clone: The junction departs from the called germline gene at one end, perhaps through a read error. The same CDR3 is also encoded by other DNA sequences in this sample. The sequenced CDR3 bases are TGTGCCAGCAGCTTAAATCAGGGGCCGGGAAACACA. This encodes CASSLNQGPGNT. The complete CDR3 sequence is CASSLNQGPGNTIYF. The chain employs TRBV5-5 and TRBJ1-3; D is possibly TRBD1 (6 bases). The CDR3 goes on 3 residues after the read ends, and that part is filled in from the germline J gene. The CDR3 has 15 amino acids. Germline loops: CDR1 SGHKS, CDR2 YYEKEE (reference sequence).

As regards this clone: The read ends 3 residues before the CDR3 terminus; that terminus is restored from the germline J gene. This rearrangement joins TRBV7-3 to TRBJ2-3, with D possibly being TRBD1 (5 bases). The CDR3 runs to 14 residues. Germline CDR1 is SGHTA and CDR2 is FQGTGA. The covered CDR3 bases are TGTGCCAGCAGCTTTAAGGACAAGGCGGAGACG. This codes for CASSFKDKAET. The full CDR3 protein reads CASSFKDKAETQYF.

This CDR3 is CASSEWGTSGGKQETQYF. The DNA read from the CDR3 is TGTGCCAGCAGTGAATGGGGGACTAGCGGGGGGAAGCAGGAGACC. The genes are TRBV2 and TRBJ2-5; 15 nucleotides align to TRBD2. With the read ending 3 residues before the CDR3 end, the germline J gene is used to fill in that end. V lost 2 bases, J lost 5 bases, and 9 bases stayed unmatched. This CDR3 comprises 18 residues. Germline loops: CDR1 SNHLY, CDR2 FYNNEI.

On this clone itself: From the germline J gene comes the end of the CDR3, since the read stops 3 residues before it. The chain joins TRBV2 to TRBJ2-2; D not resolved. The CDR3 has 15 amino acids. CDR1 is SNHLY, CDR2 FYNNEI, per germline. The CDR3 region is CASSARLVTNEKLFF. The DNA read from the CDR3 is TGTGCCAGCAGTGCCCGTCTGGTAACTAATGAAAAG.

This clone shows up as medium-sized (0.01 to 0.1%) by frequency. The read falls 3 residues short of the CDR3 end, and the missing part is taken from the germline J gene. The chain has TRBV27 and TRBJ1-1; D uncertain. Trimming took 5 bases from V and 5 from J, leaving 18 bases between them. The CDR3 extends over 15 amino acids. Germline CDR1 reads MNHEY; CDR2 reads SMNVEV (reference sequence). CDR3 bases read: TGTGCCAGCAGTCTAGCCCTTTTCGGGAGAACTGAA. Encoded protein: CASSLALFGRTE. In full, the CDR3 is CASSLALFGRTEAFF.

CDR3 bases read: TGTGCCAGCAGTTCTCTAGCGGGCACGGTAGAGACG. It yields the protein CASSSLAGTVET. The complete CDR3 sequence is CASSSLAGTVETQYF. V usage is TRBV28 and J usage is TRBJ2-3, with 8 bases identical to TRBD2. The read terminates 3 residues before the CDR3 end, so the remaining end is supplied by the germline J gene. CDR3 length: 15 residues. Germline V lookup: CDR1 MDHEN, CDR2 SYDVKM.

As regards this clone: The CDR3 end lies 3 residues beyond the end of the read and is filled in from the germline J gene. The rearrangement uses TRBV5-6 and TRBJ2-7; 8 nucleotides line up with TRBD1. CDR3 length: 15 residues. CDR1 and CDR2 (germline): SGHDT, YYEEEE. Unmatched junction bases numbered 12, after V lost 6 bases and J lost 4 bases. CDR3 DNA, as far as it was read: TGTGCCAGCAACGGCGGGGCAGGGGGCACGTACGAG. Encoded protein: CASNGGAGGTYE. The complete CDR3 reads CASNGGAGGTYEQYF.

Comments on this clone: The sequenced fragment ends 3 residues before the CDR3 boundary, so the rest is inferred from the germline J gene. This chain joins TRBV7-9 and TRBJ2-3; D is uncertain. Trimming took off 5 bases at V and 6 bases at J, with 9 bases between the two ends. Germline CDR1 is SEHNR and CDR2 is FQNEAQ (reference sequence). The CDR3 is 12 residues long. CDR3 protein: CASSAVSDTQYF. CDR3 DNA, as far as it was read: TGTGCCAGCAGCGCGGTCAGTGATACG.

A remark on this clone: Read data end 3 residues before the CDR3 end; the end is taken from the germline J gene. The V and J genes are TRBV12-3 or TRBV12-4 and TRBJ2-7; 8 nucleotides line up with TRBD1. CDR3 length: 15 amino acids. Trimming took 5 bases from V and 2 from J; bases not matched to a gene: 8. CDR3 loop: CASSPGQGRAYEQYF. The CDR3 DNA, read in part, is TGTGCCAGCAGTCCAGGACAGGGAAGGGCCTACGAG.

As to this clone: The CDR3 extends 3 residues past the end of the read, so its final part is completed from the germline J gene. The chain joins TRBV11-1 to TRBJ2-3; D gene ambiguous. This CDR3 comprises 15 residues. V was clipped by 1 base and J by 1 base, with 9 bases between them. CDR1 SGHAT and CDR2 FQDESV come from the germline V gene (reference sequence). CDR3: CASSLESAGTDTQYF. Incomplete CDR3 DNA: TGTGCCAGCAGCTTAGAAAGTGCAGGCACAGATACG.

Incomplete CDR3 DNA: TGTGCCAGTAGTATATCGAGGGTGGCTGGAAACACC. Translating gives CASSISRVAGNT. The full CDR3 sequence reads CASSISRVAGNTIYF. The chain combines TRBV19 with TRBJ1-3; D gene unclear. The read gets to within 3 residues of the CDR3 end, and the germline J gene fills in the rest. V lost 2 bases and J lost 2, with 10 bases in between. Germline lookup yields CDR1 LNHDA and CDR2 SQIVND (reference sequence). The CDR3 contains 15 residues.

A note on this clone: The CDR3 is cut off 3 residues early in the read; its end comes from the germline J gene. The J gene is TRBJ2-2, the V gene TRBV6-2 or TRBV6-3, with D unclear. CDR1 is MNHEY and CDR2 is SVGEGT in the germline V gene. The V and J ends lost 6 bases and 2 bases respectively, with 4 bases between them. This CDR3 has 12 amino acids. Incomplete CDR3 DNA: TGTGCCAGCAGGGCAAACACCGGGGAG. This translates into CASRANTGE. In full, the CDR3 is CASRANTGELFF.

Details on this clone: Read data end 3 residues before the CDR3 end; the end is taken from the germline J gene. This sequence joins TRBV18 and TRBJ1-2; weak D call: TRBD1 (5 bases). The CDR3 extends over 16 amino acids. The germline V gene encodes CDR1 KGHSH and CDR2 LQKENI. The covered CDR3 bases are TGTGCCAGCTCACCAAGCAGCGGGGGGAAGACAGATACC. Translating gives CASSPSSGGKTDT. The full-length CDR3 reads as CASSPSSGGKTDTYTF. The full variable domain, rest sourced from reference TRBV18 and TRBJ1-2, is NAGVMQNPRHLVRRRGQEARLRCSPMKGHSHVYWYRQLPEEGLKFMVYLQKENIIDESGMPKERFSAEFPKEGPSILRIQQVVRGDSAAYFCASSPSSGGKTDTYTFGSGTRLTVV.

Comments on this clone: The read falls 3 residues short of the CDR3 end, and the missing part is taken from the germline J gene. The chain recombines TRBV5-1 with TRBJ2-3; 15 bases are a match to TRBD2. V lost 0 bases and J lost 4; bases outside the gene matches: 6. The germline CDR1 and CDR2 sequences are SGHRS and YFSETQ. CDR3 length: 18 residues. CDR3 region: CASSLDGTSGGSPDTQYF. CDR3 DNA (partial): TGCGCCAGCAGCTTGGACGGGACTAGCGGGGGGTCACCAGATACG. The full variable domain, in which reference TRBV5-1 and TRBJ2-3 provide the parts outside the CDR3, is KAGVTQTPRYLIKTRGQQVTLSCSPISGHRSVSWYQQTPGQGLQFLFEYFSETQRNKGNFPGRFSGRQFSNSRSEMNVSTLELGDSALYLCASSLDGTSGGSPDTQYFGPGTRLTVL.